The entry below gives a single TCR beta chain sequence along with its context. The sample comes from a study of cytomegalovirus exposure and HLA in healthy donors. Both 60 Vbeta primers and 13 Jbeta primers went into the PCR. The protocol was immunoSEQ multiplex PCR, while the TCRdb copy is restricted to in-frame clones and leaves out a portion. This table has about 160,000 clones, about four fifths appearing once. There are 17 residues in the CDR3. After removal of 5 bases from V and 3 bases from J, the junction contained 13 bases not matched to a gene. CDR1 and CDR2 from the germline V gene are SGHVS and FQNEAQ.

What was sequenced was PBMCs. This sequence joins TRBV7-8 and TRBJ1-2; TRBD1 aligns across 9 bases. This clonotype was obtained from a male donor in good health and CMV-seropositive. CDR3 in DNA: TGTGCCAGCAGCCGTAGCCCGCCCCGACAGGGGGACTATGGCTACACCTTC. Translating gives CASSRSPPRQGDYGYTF.